The source of this T cell receptor (beta chain) is a study of beta chain features in type 1 diabetes. In the study overall: Healthy donors and patients had similar age, gender and cell yields.

The study reverse transcribed the entire isolated RNA, so it sequenced expressed TCRB transcripts. This table comes from immunoSEQ multiplex PCR, and its TCRdb copy is limited to in-frame clones, with some not included. The sample lists roughly 300,000 clones, less than 10% occurring once. Trimming cost V 6 bases and J 3 bases, with 11 bases left between them. CDR3 length: 14 residues. CDR1 and CDR2 (germline): MNHNY, SVGAGI (reference sequence). This chain joins TRBV6-6 and TRBJ2-2, with unresolved D. The sequenced material came from central memory CD4+ T cells from blood. The receptor comes from a woman under 30 in good health. In DNA, the CDR3 is TGTGCCAGCAGCCAGACTCTCCACACCGGGGAGCTGTTTTTT. Protein: CASSQTLHTGELFF.